These T cell receptor beta chains were read from a single sample in a study of blood T cell repertoires in COVID-19. Clones were read by immunoSEQ multiplex PCR, and TCRdb kept only the in-frame ones, dropping some. This table holds around 90,000 clones, roughly four fifths found once. The sample comprised peripheral blood. The receptors were sampled from a human donor in a cohort sampled during active COVID-19. Both conserved end residues are part of each CDR3. A D gene is named only where the DNA matches it firmly. Some rows mark clone size as missing; the rest say once, few, many or name a class of expanded clone.

size	D	V	J	DNA	CDR3
.	TRBD2	TRBV12-5	TRBJ2-1	TGTGCTAGTGGTTTGGTAGGGCTAGCGGGGGGGCCCAGGAATGAGCAGTTCTTC	CASGLVGLAGGPRNEQFF
.	.	TRBV12-3/TRBV12-4	TRBJ1-2	TGTGCCAGCAGTTTAGCCCTTGAGGGGGTCTACACCTTC	CASSLALEGVYTF
.	.	TRBV5-4	TRBJ2-6	TGTGCCAGCAGCTTCCTACAGGGTGCTGGGGCCAACGTCCTGACTTTC	CASSFLQGAGANVLTF
.	TRBD1	TRBV5-6	TRBJ1-5	TGTGCCAGCAGCTGGGGGACAGGTAACAATCAGCCCCAGCATTTT	CASSWGTGNNQPQHF
.	.	TRBV5-6	TRBJ1-6	TGTGCCAGCAGCCGGCGGGAGGTCTCATCACCCCTCCACTTT	CASSRREVSSPLHF
.	.	TRBV5-1	TRBJ2-7	TGCGCCAGCAGTTCCTATCCCGACACAGGCTCCTACGAGCAGTACTTC	CASSSYPDTGSYEQYF
.	.	TRBV7-2	TRBJ1-2	TGTGCCAGCAGCCAAGGAACAGTATTAACCTATGGCTACACCTTC	CASSQGTVLTYGYTF
.	TRBD2	TRBV5-1	TRBJ2-1	TGCGCCAGCAGCTTGAGGCCTAGCGGGGTTTACAATGAGCAGTTCTTC	CASSLRPSGVYNEQFF
.	TRBD1	TRBV6-6	TRBJ1-5	TGTGCCAGCAGTCCAGGGGGCCCCCAGACAGGGTCGAATCAGCCCCAGCATTTT	CASSPGGPQTGSNQPQHF
.	.	TRBV10-3	TRBJ1-2	TGTGCCATCAGTGCGACAGGCGGCGGCTATGGCTACACCTTC	CAISATGGGYGYTF
.	.	TRBV2	TRBJ2-7	TGTGCCAGCAAGTCTTTGGGGGGGGCTGTCGAGCAGTACTTC	CASKSLGGAVEQYF
.	TRBD1	TRBV19	TRBJ2-7	TGTGCCAGTAGTTTGACAGGGTGGGAGCAGTACTTC	CASSLTGWEQYF
.	.	TRBV24-1	TRBJ2-3	TGTGCCACCAGTGATGGGGCAACGGATACGCAGTATTTT	CATSDGATDTQYF
.	.	TRBV3-1/TRBV3-2	TRBJ2-3	TGTGCCAGCAGCCTCGGCACAGATACGCAGTATTTT	CASSLGTDTQYF
.	TRBD1	TRBV6-6	TRBJ1-5	TGTGCCAGCAGTCCCCGAGGGGGACAGGGCCTCCAGCCCCAGCATTTT	CASSPRGGQGLQPQHF
.	.	TRBV7-3	TRBJ1-1	TGTGCCAGCGGACGGGGGGTGAACACTGAAGCTTTCTTT	CASGRGVNTEAFF
.	.	TRBV27	TRBJ1-6	TGTGCCAGCCGATGGACAGCGATGTATAATTCACCCCTCCACTTT	CASRWTAMYNSPLHF
.	TRBD2	TRBV19	TRBJ2-3	TGTGCCAGTAGTAAGCGGCTAGCGGGGGGCGCTTCGGATACGCAGTATTTT	CASSKRLAGGASDTQYF
.	.	TRBV5-1	TRBJ2-7	TGCGCCAGCAGTCTTAGGGGAATCGAGTCCTACGAGCAGTACTTC	CASSLRGIESYEQYF
.	TRBD1	TRBV11-3	TRBJ2-2	TGTGCCAGCAGCCCAGGGGTCCAGGGGGCGCGGACCGGGGAGCTGTTTTTT	CASSPGVQGARTGELFF
.	TRBD1	TRBV11-2	TRBJ2-7	TGTGCCAGCAGCTTAGAGGGGGACAGAAAATACGAGCAGTACTTC	CASSLEGDRKYEQYF
.	.	TRBV11-2	TRBJ1-2	TGTGCCAGCAGCTCCAGGGGCGGCTATGGCTACACCTTC	CASSSRGGYGYTF
.	.	TRBV11-2	TRBJ1-3	TGTGCCAGCAGCCCGACACGAAACACCATATATTTT	CASSPTRNTIYF
once	.	TRBV6-1	TRBJ2-1	TGTGCCAGCAGTGAACAGGGCGGGGTCTACAATGAGCAGTTCTTC	CASSEQGGVYNEQFF
.	.	TRBV15	TRBJ1-5	TGTGCCACCAGCCGGGTTAGCAATCAGCCCCAGCATTTT	CATSRVSNQPQHF
once	TRBD1	TRBV30	TRBJ2-5	TGTGCCTGGAGTGTACAATCCGGGACAGGCGAGTACTTC	CAWSVQSGTGEYF
.	.	TRBV2	TRBJ1-2	TGTGCCAGCAGTCAGACAGAAACCCCCTATGGCTACACCTTC	CASSQTETPYGYTF
.	.	TRBV7-3	TRBJ1-1	TGTGCCAGCAGCTCAACCCAAACAGGGCGAGCTTTCTTT	CASSSTQTGRAFF
.	.	TRBV7-8	TRBJ2-5	TGTGCCAGCAGCTTGCAGGCGATCCAAGAGACCCAGTACTTC	CASSLQAIQETQYF
once	TRBD1	TRBV19	TRBJ2-7	TGTGCCAGTAGTCTCCAGGGGACAGGGGGGTACGAGCAGTACTTC	CASSLQGTGGYEQYF
.	.	TRBV20-1	TRBJ1-1	TGCAGTGCTAGTACTGTTTACCTCAACACTGAAGCTTTCTTT	CSASTVYLNTEAFF
.	.	TRBV14	TRBJ2-2	TGTGCCAGCAGCCAAGATCGTAGTGTGTGGTACACCGGGGAGCTGTTTTTT	CASSQDRSVWYTGELFF
.	TRBD2	TRBV9	TRBJ2-3	TGTGCCAGTACCCGCCGCGGGGGGAGCACAGATACGCAGTATTTT	CASTRRGGSTDTQYF
.	TRBD2	TRBV4-1	TRBJ2-7	TGCGCCAGCAGCCCTCAGCGGGGGGGCCGTCCCTACGAGCAGTACTTC	CASSPQRGGRPYEQYF
.	.	TRBV11-2	TRBJ1-4	TGTGCCAGCAGCTTAGGCGGTGAAAAACTGTTTTTT	CASSLGGEKLFF
.	.	TRBV14	TRBJ2-2	TGTGCCAGCAGCCGCAGACAGGATGTAGCCGGGGAGCTGTTTTTT	CASSRRQDVAGELFF
once	.	TRBV9	TRBJ1-3	TGTGCCAGCAGCGCCGGGACTGCTGGAAACACCATATATTTT	CASSAGTAGNTIYF
.	.	TRBV6-6	TRBJ2-7	TGTGCCAGCAGCGGGACTCCCTACGAGCAGTACTTC	CASSGTPYEQYF
.	.	TRBV29-1	TRBJ1-2	TGCAGCGGCACGAGAGACAGCTATGGCTACACCTTC	CSGTRDSYGYTF
few	.	TRBV7-9	TRBJ2-7	TGTGCCAGCAGTCTTAGGGACACGTCGGGCGAGCAGTACTTC	CASSLRDTSGEQYF
.	.	TRBV5-1	TRBJ1-2	TGCGCCACCCGAAACGGGACTTCTAGCATTGGCTACACCTTC	CATRNGTSSIGYTF
.	TRBD1	TRBV30	TRBJ1-4	TGTGCCTGGTCCCCACGGACAGGGGCTTATGAAAAACTGTTTTTT	CAWSPRTGAYEKLFF
.	.	TRBV3-1/TRBV3-2	TRBJ1-1	TGTGCCAGCAGCCAAGATCTCCGGGGAAAAGAAGCTTTCTTT	CASSQDLRGKEAFF
.	.	TRBV3-1/TRBV3-2	TRBJ1-1	TGTGCCAGCAGCCTCCGAATCGGGGTTGGTTTCTTT	CASSLRIGVGFF
.	.	TRBV7-3	TRBJ2-5	TGTGCCAGCAGCCCGTACCCGAACCTAGCGAATCAAGAGACCCAGTACTTC	CASSPYPNLANQETQYF
few	.	TRBV28	TRBJ1-6	TGTGCCAGCAGCAGGGAGGGCCACTATAATTCACCCCTCCACTTT	CASSREGHYNSPLHF
.	TRBD1	TRBV18	TRBJ2-7	TGTGCCAGCTCACCACCGGGGACAGTAGTGTACGAGCAGTACTTC	CASSPPGTVVYEQYF
.	TRBD2	TRBV11-3	TRBJ2-3	TGTGCCAGCAGCTTAGGCCTAGCGGGGGGTACGCAGTATTTT	CASSLGLAGGTQYF
.	.	TRBV14	TRBJ1-1	TGTGCCAGCAGCCAAGATGGGCGCCAGGTTGAAGCTTTCTTT	CASSQDGRQVEAFF
.	TRBD2	TRBV19	TRBJ2-5	TGTGCCAGTAGTATCGGGACTAGGGGGGAGACCCAGTACTTC	CASSIGTRGETQYF
.	TRBD1	TRBV29-1	TRBJ1-6	TGCAGCGTAGGACAGGGAGGGAATTCACCCCTCCACTTT	CSVGQGGNSPLHF
.	.	TRBV5-1	TRBJ1-5	TGCGCCAGCAGCTTGGACGGCAGGGGTTCTTATCAGCCCCAGCATTTT	CASSLDGRGSYQPQHF